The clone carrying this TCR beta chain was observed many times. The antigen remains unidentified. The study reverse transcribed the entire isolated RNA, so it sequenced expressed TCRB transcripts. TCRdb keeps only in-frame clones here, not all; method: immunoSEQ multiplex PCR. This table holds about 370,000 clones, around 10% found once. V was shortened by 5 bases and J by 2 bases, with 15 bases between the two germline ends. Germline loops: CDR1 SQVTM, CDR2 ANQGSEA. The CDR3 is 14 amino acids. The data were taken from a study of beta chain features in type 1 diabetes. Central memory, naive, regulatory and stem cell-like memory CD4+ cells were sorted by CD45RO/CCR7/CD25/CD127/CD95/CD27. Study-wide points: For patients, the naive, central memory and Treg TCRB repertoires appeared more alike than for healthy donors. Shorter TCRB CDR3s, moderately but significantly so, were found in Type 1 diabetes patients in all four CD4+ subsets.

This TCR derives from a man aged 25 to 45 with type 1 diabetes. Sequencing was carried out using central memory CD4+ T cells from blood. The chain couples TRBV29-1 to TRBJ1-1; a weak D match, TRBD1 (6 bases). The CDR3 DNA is TGCAGCGTTACCTACAGGGACGGCAACACTGAAGCTTTCTTT. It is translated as CSVTYRDGNTEAFF.